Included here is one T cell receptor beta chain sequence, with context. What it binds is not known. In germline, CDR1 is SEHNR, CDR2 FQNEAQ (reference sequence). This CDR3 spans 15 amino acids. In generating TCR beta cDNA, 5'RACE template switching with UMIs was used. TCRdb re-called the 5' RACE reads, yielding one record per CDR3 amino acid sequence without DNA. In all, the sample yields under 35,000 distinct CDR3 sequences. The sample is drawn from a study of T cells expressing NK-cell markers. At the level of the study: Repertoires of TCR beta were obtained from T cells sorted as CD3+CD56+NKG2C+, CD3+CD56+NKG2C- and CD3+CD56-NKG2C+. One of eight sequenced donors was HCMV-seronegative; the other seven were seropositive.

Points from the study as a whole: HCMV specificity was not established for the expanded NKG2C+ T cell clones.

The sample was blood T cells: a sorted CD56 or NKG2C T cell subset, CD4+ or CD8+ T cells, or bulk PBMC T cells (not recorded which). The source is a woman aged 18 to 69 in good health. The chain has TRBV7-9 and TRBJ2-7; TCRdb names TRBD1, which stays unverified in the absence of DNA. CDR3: CASSPRVAPHYEQYF.